The present TCR beta chain was sequenced within a study of cytomegalovirus exposure and HLA in healthy donors. Remarks on this clone: As yet, its antigen is unknown.

The protocol was immunoSEQ multiplex PCR, while the TCRdb copy is restricted to in-frame clones and leaves out a portion. The table shows around 300,000 clones, with around 90% occurring only once. General study points: In the roughly 120 validation repertoires, a later analysis found that first-cohort TCR clusters tended to co-occur.

Germline CDR1 reads MNHEY; CDR2 reads SVGAGI. The CDR3 loop spans 14 amino acids. V trimming: 4 bases; J trimming: 5 bases; junction bases outside the gene matches: 5. The sequenced sample consisted of PBMCs. The rearrangement links TRBV6-5 to TRBJ2-5; TRBD1 agrees at 9 bases. The source of this sequence is a man in his thirties or forties in good health and CMV-seronegative. The CDR3 DNA follows: TGTGCCAGCAGTTGGGGACAGGGCAAGGAGACCCAGTACTTC. Translated: CASSWGQGKETQYF.